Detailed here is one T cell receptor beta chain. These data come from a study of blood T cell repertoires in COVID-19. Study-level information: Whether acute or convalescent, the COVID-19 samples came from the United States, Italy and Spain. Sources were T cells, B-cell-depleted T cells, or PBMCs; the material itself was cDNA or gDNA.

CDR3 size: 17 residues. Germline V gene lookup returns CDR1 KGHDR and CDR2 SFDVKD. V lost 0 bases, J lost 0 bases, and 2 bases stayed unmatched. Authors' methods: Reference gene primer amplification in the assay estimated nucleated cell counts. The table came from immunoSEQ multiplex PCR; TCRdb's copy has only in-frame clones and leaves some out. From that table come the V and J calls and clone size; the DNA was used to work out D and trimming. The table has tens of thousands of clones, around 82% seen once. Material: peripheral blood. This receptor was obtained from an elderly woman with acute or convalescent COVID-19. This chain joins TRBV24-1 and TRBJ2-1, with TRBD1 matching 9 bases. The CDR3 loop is CATSDLGTGISYNEQFF. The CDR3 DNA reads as TGTGCCACCAGTGATTTGGGGACAGGGATCTCCTACAATGAGCAGTTCTTC.